One sample yielded the 18 T cell receptor beta chains listed below, sequenced in a study of T cell changes during pregnancy in multiple sclerosis. Libraries were prepared by immunoSEQ multiplex PCR; TCRdb keeps only in-frame clonotypes and omits some of them. The sample carries 50,000 to 70,000 clones, almost 95% recorded once. Sequenced here: peripheral blood, sampled in the first trimester of pregnancy. These receptors were collected from a female donor with multiple sclerosis, enrolled in a pregnancy study.

The chain joins TRBV7-9 to TRBJ2-1; TRBD1 aligns across 7 bases. Germline trimming cut 5 bases from V and 4 bases from J; bases unmatched to any gene: 5. This CDR3 is built from 14 residues. The germline CDR1 and CDR2 sequences are SEHNR and FQNEAQ (reference sequence). CDR3 bases: TGTGCCAGCAGCCCTCGGGACAGTTACAATGAGCAGTTCTTC. Translated: CASSPRDSYNEQFF.

This chain joins TRBV5-5 and TRBJ1-6; the D gene is possibly TRBD1 (5 bases). V was trimmed by 3 bases and J by 2 bases, leaving 15 bases between them. CDR3 length equals 17 residues. Per the germline V gene, CDR1 is SGHKS and CDR2 is YYEKEE (reference sequence). The CDR3 DNA sequence: TGTGCCAGCAGCTACCTAGCGGGAGGGGCCTATAATTCACCCCTCCACTTT. Translating gives CASSYLAGGAYNSPLHF. Variable domain in full (rest from reference TRBV5-5 and TRBJ1-6): DAGVTQSPTHLIKTRGQQVTLRCSPISGHKSVSWYQQVLGQGPQFIFQYYEKEERGRGNFPDRFSARQFPNYSSELNVNALLLGDSALYLCASSYLAGGAYNSPLHFGNGTRLTVT.

The V and J genes are TRBV7-2 and TRBJ2-5; 9 nucleotides line up with TRBD2. The CDR3 runs to 16 residues. The trim removed 5 bases at V and 5 bases at J, leaving 12 bases unmatched. Germline CDR1 reads SGHTA; CDR2 reads FQGNSA. The CDR3 spells CASSNQAGGPGETQYF. The DNA of the CDR3 is TGTGCCAGCAGCAACCAGGCGGGGGGGCCAGGGGAGACCCAGTACTTC.

The rearrangement uses TRBV2 and TRBJ1-6, with a weak D call TRBD1 (5 bases). CDR1 and CDR2 from the germline V gene are SNHLY and FYNNEI. The V and J ends lost 6 bases and 6 bases respectively, with 12 bases between them. There are 14 residues in the CDR3. The CDR3 sequence: CASRGGSLNSPLHF. CDR3 in DNA: TGTGCCAGCAGGGGGGGGTCCCTTAATTCACCCCTCCACTTT.

The chain recombines TRBV27 with TRBJ2-2, with D possibly TRBD2 on 5 matching bases. Germline CDR1 and CDR2: MNHEY and SMNVEV (reference sequence). V lost 3 bases and J 2 bases, leaving 19 bases between the germline ends. The CDR3 runs 18 residues. The CDR3 DNA follows: TGTGCCAGCAGTTTCAACCTTAATACGGGGAGTAACACCGGGGAGCTGTTTTTT. Its protein is CASSFNLNTGSNTGELFF.

The chain has TRBV28 and TRBJ2-3, with a tentative D call TRBD1 (6 bases). V gave up 3 bases and J gave up 3 bases, with 13 bases separating them. Germline V gene sequence: CDR1 MDHEN, CDR2 SYDVKM. The CDR3 length is 15 residues. This chain's CDR3 is CASSLTGPSTDTQYF. CDR3 nucleotide sequence: TGTGCCAGCAGTTTGACAGGACCCAGTACAGATACGCAGTATTTT.

The rearrangement uses TRBV6-6 and TRBJ1-1; 7 positions agree with TRBD1. CDR3 size: 12 residues. Germline loops: CDR1 MNHNY, CDR2 SVGAGI (reference sequence). V lost 6 bases to trimming and J lost 6 bases; unmatched junction nucleotides: 4. CDR3 sequence reads: CASSPQGAEAFF. The DNA for the CDR3 is TGTGCCAGCAGCCCCCAGGGGGCTGAAGCTTTCTTT.

The chain carries TRBV19 and TRBJ2-7; possibly TRBD1 for D (5 bases). Deletions cut 2 bases from V and 1 base from J, with 9 bases between. Germline CDR1 and CDR2: LNHDA and SQIVND (reference sequence). The CDR3 contains 14 residues. The CDR3 loop is CASSIRGPSYEQYF. The CDR3, as DNA: TGTGCCAGTAGTATAAGGGGTCCATCCTACGAGCAGTACTTC.

The chain links TRBV25-1 to TRBJ1-6; D remains unclear. Trimming shortened V by 4 bases and J by 6 bases, and 10 bases separated the two germline ends. CDR1 and CDR2 from the germline V gene are MGHDK and SYGVNS. The CDR3 is 14 residues long. This CDR3 is CASSGPGGNSPLHF. CDR3 DNA: TGTGCCAGCAGTGGGCCCGGAGGTAATTCACCCCTCCACTTT.

The CDR3 nucleotides read TGTGCCAGTAGTATACTCCGGACAGCAAACTCTGGGGCCAACGTCCTGACTTTC. It encodes CASSILRTANSGANVLTF. The chain has TRBV19 and TRBJ2-6; TRBD1 might be the D (6 bases). V was clipped by 2 bases and J by 0 bases, with 14 bases between them. Per germline, CDR1 LNHDA and CDR2 SQIVND (reference sequence). The CDR3 extends over 18 amino acids. The full variable domain, in which reference TRBV19 and TRBJ2-6 provide the parts outside the CDR3, is DGGITQSPKYLFRKEGQNVTLSCEQNLNHDAMYWYRQDPGQGLRLIYYSQIVNDFQKGDIAEGYSVSREKKESFPLTVTSAQKNPTAFYLCASSILRTANSGANVLTFGAGSRLTVL.

Worth noting for this clone: Other DNA sequences in the sample encode the same CDR3. The chain is built from TRBV5-6 and TRBJ1-2; TRBD1 is a possible D gene (5 bases). The CDR3 runs 13 residues. Germline V lookup: CDR1 SGHDT, CDR2 YYEEEE. Trimming left V 4 bases short and J 2 bases short, with 9 bases between. The CDR3 is CASSQDRNYGYTF. CDR3 nucleotide sequence: TGTGCCAGCAGCCAAGACAGAAACTATGGCTACACCTTC. Supplemented by reference TRBV5-6 and TRBJ1-2, the full variable domain reads DAGVTQSPTHLIKTRGQQVTLRCSPKSGHDTVSWYQQALGQGPQFIFQYYEEEERQRGNFPDRFSGHQFPNYSSELNVNALLLGDSALYLCASSQDRNYGYTFGSGTRLTVV.

This chain joins TRBV7-3 and TRBJ2-5, with 10 bases matching TRBD2. CDR1 is SGHTA and CDR2 is FQGTGA in the germline V gene. V dropped 5 bases and J dropped 4; count of bases not matched to a gene: 10. There are 16 residues in the CDR3. As DNA, the CDR3 is TGTGCCAGCAGCCGCACTAGCGGGGAATTGAGAGAGACCCAGTACTTC. Its translation is CASSRTSGELRETQYF.

This clone has a handful of counts. The rearrangement uses TRBV30 and TRBJ1-2, with TRBD1 matching over 8 bases. CDR1 is GTSNPN and CDR2 is SVGIG in the germline V gene (reference sequence). This CDR3 contains 15 residues. J was trimmed by 5 bases and V by 5 bases; bases with no gene match: 13. DNA for the CDR3: TGTGCCTGGGGCCCTCTAGCCGGGACAGGTTATGGCTACACCTTC. Translating gives CAWGPLAGTGYGYTF.

The rearrangement links TRBV6-1 to TRBJ1-4, with 10 bases matching TRBD1. The CDR3 is 14 amino acids. Germline V gene data show CDR1 as MNHNS and CDR2 as SASEGT. Trimming took 5 bases from V and 8 from J; bases not matched to a gene: 5. This chain's CDR3 is CASSLTGGFEKLFF. CDR3 DNA sequence: TGTGCCAGCAGTCTGACAGGGGGCTTCGAAAAACTGTTTTTT.

The rearrangement uses TRBV15 and TRBJ2-7, with 12 nucleotides matching TRBD1. This CDR3 spans 15 amino acids. Trimming took 3 bases from V and 7 from J; bases not matched to a gene: 7. The germline CDR1 and CDR2 sequences are LNHNV and YYDKDF (reference sequence). For the CDR3, the DNA is TGTGCCACCAGCAGGGGGACAGGGGGCTTTCGGGAGCAGTACTTC. Amino acids: CATSRGTGGFREQYF. Complete variable domain (other parts from reference TRBV15 and TRBJ2-7): DAMVIQNPRYQVTQFGKPVTLSCSQTLNHNVMYWYQQKSSQAPKLLFHYYDKDFNNEADTPDNFQSRRPNTSFCFLDIRSPGLGDTAMYLCATSRGTGGFREQYFGPGTRLTVT.

V gene TRBV5-6 combines with J gene TRBJ2-7; D is perhaps TRBD1 (6 bases). Trimming took off 0 bases at V and 0 bases at J, with 10 bases between the two ends. CDR1 and CDR2 (germline): SGHDT, YYEEEE. The CDR3 is 15 residues long. DNA for the CDR3: TGTGCCAGCAGCTTGGAGGGGGATCCCTCCTACGAGCAGTACTTC. Its protein is CASSLEGDPSYEQYF.

The chain uses TRBV9 and TRBJ2-1; weak D call: TRBD2 (7 bases). The CDR3 is 19 amino acids. V was shortened by 2 bases and J by 2 bases, with 23 bases between the two germline ends. Germline-derived CDR1 and CDR2 are SGDLS and YYNGEE. CDR3 amino acids: CASSVVVGGAGVTYNEQFF. Written as DNA, the CDR3 is TGTGCCAGCAGCGTCGTAGTTGGGGGGGCGGGGGTGACCTACAATGAGCAGTTCTTC. Supplemented by reference TRBV9 and TRBJ2-1, the full variable domain reads DSGVTQTPKHLITATGQRVTLRCSPRSGDLSVYWYQQSLDQGLQFLIQYYNGEERAKGNILERFSAQQFPDLHSELNLSSLELGDSALYFCASSVVVGGAGVTYNEQFFGPGTRLTVL.

The chain links TRBV2 to TRBJ1-2; 8 bases fit TRBD1. The trim removed 4 bases at V and 2 bases at J, leaving 3 bases unmatched. Germline assignment: CDR1 SNHLY and CDR2 FYNNEI. This CDR3 has 14 amino acids. The CDR3 here is CASSGQGANYGYTF. The DNA of the CDR3 is TGTGCCAGCAGTGGGCAGGGGGCGAACTATGGCTACACCTTC.